These T cell receptor beta chains were read from a single sample in a study of blood T cell repertoires in COVID-19. Generated by immunoSEQ multiplex PCR, the TCRdb table keeps only in-frame clones and is missing some. This table has fewer than 60,000 clones, roughly 82% appearing once. Specimen: peripheral blood. These receptors came from a human donor in a cohort sampled during active COVID-19. Both conserved end residues are part of each CDR3. D genes are given only for firm matches. Clone size is given for some rows only: seen once, a few or many times, or a class if the clone is expanded.

d_call	clone_size	v_call	j_call	cdr3_aa	cdr3_nt
TRBD2	.	TRBV5-4	TRBJ2-1	CASNQPGLAGDEQFF	TGTGCCAGCAATCAACCTGGGCTAGCGGGAGATGAGCAGTTCTTC
.	.	TRBV28	TRBJ1-1	CASSLPLTGRREAFF	TGTGCCAGCAGTTTACCCCTGACAGGCCGGCGGGAAGCTTTCTTT
.	.	TRBV7-2	TRBJ1-1	CASSLRGGTEAFF	TGTGCCAGCAGCTTAAGGGGGGGGACTGAAGCTTTCTTT
.	once	TRBV2	TRBJ1-4	CAGGGAGNEKLFF	TGTGCCGGCGGGGGGGCGGGTAATGAAAAACTGTTTTTT
.	few	TRBV3-1/TRBV3-2	TRBJ1-2	CASRDRQRAILPYGYTF	TGTGCCAGCAGAGATCGACAGCGAGCTATTTTACCATATGGCTACACCTTC
.	.	TRBV14	TRBJ1-5	CASSQDMSQPQHF	TGTGCCAGCAGCCAAGATATGTCTCAGCCCCAGCATTTT
TRBD1	.	TRBV6-6	TRBJ1-2	CASSPAGGLGGYTF	TGTGCCAGCAGTCCTGCAGGGGGCTTGGGGGGCTACACCTTC
TRBD1	.	TRBV5-1	TRBJ1-4	CASSPQGADEKLFF	TGCGCCAGCAGCCCCCAGGGGGCAGATGAAAAACTGTTTTTT
.	.	TRBV9	TRBJ2-1	CASSSSVSSYNEQFF	TGTGCCAGCAGCTCAAGCGTTAGCTCCTACAATGAGCAGTTCTTC
.	.	TRBV4-2	TRBJ2-5	CASSHLETQYF	TGTGCCAGCAGCCACCTAGAGACCCAGTACTTC
TRBD2	.	TRBV6-2/TRBV6-3	TRBJ2-3	CASSYIAGSRDTQYF	TGTGCCAGCAGTTATATAGCGGGATCAAGGGATACGCAGTATTTT
.	.	TRBV25-1	TRBJ2-7	CASSVGRANEQYF	TGTGCCAGCAGTGTCGGGAGAGCCAACGAGCAGTACTTC
TRBD2	.	TRBV4-3	TRBJ2-3	CASSQAGGGTDTQYF	TGCGCCAGCAGCCAAGCGGGGGGGGGCACAGATACGCAGTATTTT
.	few	TRBV24-1	TRBJ1-4	CATSDTSGTNEKLFF	TGTGCCACCAGTGATACCTCCGGGACAAACGAAAAACTGTTTTTT
TRBD1	once	TRBV3-1/TRBV3-2	TRBJ1-2	CASSQFQGANGYTF	TGTGCCAGCAGCCAATTCCAGGGGGCAAATGGCTACACCTTC
TRBD1	.	TRBV5-1	TRBJ1-2	CASSSTQTGGADGYTF	TGCGCCAGCAGCTCCACTCAAACAGGGGGCGCGGATGGCTACACCTTC
.	.	TRBV19	TRBJ2-3	CASIRSPTDTQYF	TGTGCCAGTATTCGGAGCCCCACAGATACGCAGTATTTT
TRBD1	.	TRBV7-2	TRBJ2-7	CASSLVGTGSSYEQYF	TGTGCCAGCAGCTTAGTTGGGACAGGGAGCTCCTACGAGCAGTACTTC
TRBD2	.	TRBV6-2/TRBV6-3	TRBJ2-7	CASSTSLAGHPSSYEQYF	TGTGCCAGCAGTACCAGCCTAGCGGGGCACCCTAGCTCCTACGAGCAGTACTTC
TRBD2	.	TRBV7-2	TRBJ2-4	CASSLDSSGKNIQYF	TGTGCCAGCAGCTTAGACTCTAGCGGTAAAAACATTCAGTACTTC
.	.	TRBV6-1	TRBJ2-7	CASSEAGLGAGEQYF	TGTGCCAGCAGTGAAGCCGGGCTAGGGGCGGGAGAGCAGTACTTC
.	.	TRBV11-2	TRBJ1-1	CASSRGRENTEAFF	TGTGCCAGCAGCCGAGGACGGGAGAACACTGAAGCTTTCTTT
TRBD2	.	TRBV6-1	TRBJ2-7	CASIAGGSYEQYF	TGTGCCAGCATAGCGGGGGGTTCCTACGAGCAGTACTTC
.	.	TRBV5-6	TRBJ1-2	CASSLEQNYGYTF	TGTGCCAGCAGCTTAGAACAGAACTATGGCTACACCTTC